The subject of this entry is one T cell receptor (beta chain). The antigen is unknown. All gene names here are mouse names. The observed sequence ends 1 residue before the CDR3 terminus, with the missing tail filled in from the germline J gene. These data belong to a study of tissue T cells after allogeneic stem cell transplantation. This CDR3 is built from 13 residues. The V gene's germline CDR1 is NNHNN and CDR2 SYGAGS (reference sequence). V was trimmed by 1 base and J by 7 bases, leaving 6 bases between them. Sequenced by immunoSEQ multiplex PCR; TCRdb stores in-frame clones only, minus some. The table includes more than 20,000 clones, around 70% detected once. Study results and limitations: In patients and mice, blood and spleen missed much of tissue repertoire.

Source material: spleen. V usage is TRBV13-2 and J usage is TRBJ1-6, with no clear D. TRBJ1-6 is placed among ORFs of uncertain function. This sequence was found in a female BALB/c mouse in good health. This strain's MHC haplotype is H2-d. CDR3 DNA, as far as it was read: TGTGCCAGCGGTGATCTGGGGAATTCGCCCCTCTAC. Encoded protein: CASGDLGNSPLY. The entire CDR3 is CASGDLGNSPLYF.